These T cell receptor beta chains were read from a single sample in a study of cytomegalovirus exposure and HLA in healthy donors. TCRdb's table, derived via immunoSEQ multiplex PCR, lists solely in-frame clones and lacks some. Of about 190,000 clones in the sample, about 84% are singletons; the top ten hold over 12%. Sequenced material: PBMCs. Source of these receptors: a woman younger than 45 in good health and CMV-seropositive. Each CDR3 is given with its conserved first and last residue. D genes are given only for firm matches. Part of the rows lack a size; the others show once, few, many or a class for expanded clones.

abundance	len	v_gene	j_gene	d_gene	CDR3nt	CDR3aa
.	15	TRBV5-1	TRBJ1-6	.	TGCGCCAGCAGCTGGGGACAAAACTATAATTCACCCCTCCACTTT	CASSWGQNYNSPLHF
.	16	TRBV30	TRBJ2-1	TRBD2	TGTGCCTGGAGTGTAAGCCTAGCGGGGCTAAGGAATGAGCAGTTCTTC	CAWSVSLAGLRNEQFF
.	15	TRBV10-3	TRBJ1-2	TRBD1	TGTGCCATCAGTGGCGGGACAGAGGGGAACTATGGCTACACCTTC	CAISGGTEGNYGYTF
.	15	TRBV6-6	TRBJ1-3	TRBD1	TGTGCCAGCAGCCCTGGGACAGGGCCTGGAAACACCATATATTTT	CASSPGTGPGNTIYF
.	14	TRBV5-5	TRBJ1-4	TRBD1	TGTGCCAGCAGCCCGGGACAGATTAATGAAAAACTGTTTTTT	CASSPGQINEKLFF
once	16	TRBV5-1	TRBJ1-1	.	TGCGCCAGCAGCCCTCGGGGCGGGGGAGGGTACACTGAAGCTTTCTTT	CASSPRGGGGYTEAFF
.	18	TRBV28	TRBJ2-3	TRBD2	TGTGCCAGCAGATCACCCCGGACTAGCGGGAGAGGCACAGATACGCAGTATTTT	CASRSPRTSGRGTDTQYF
.	14	TRBV30	TRBJ2-1	.	TGTGCCTGGAATCAGGGTAGAAGTTACAATGAGCAGTTCTTC	CAWNQGRSYNEQFF
.	18	TRBV19	TRBJ2-3	TRBD1	TGTGCCAGTAGTCGTAACCGGGACAGGGGAGGAAGCACAGATACGCAGTATTTT	CASSRNRDRGGSTDTQYF
.	13	TRBV19	TRBJ2-5	.	TGTGCCAGTAGTCTGGATCGGGAAGAGACCCAGTACTTC	CASSLDREETQYF
.	14	TRBV9	TRBJ2-7	.	TGTGCCAGCAGCGTAGCAGGGTCTACCTACGAGCAGTACTTC	CASSVAGSTYEQYF
once	12	TRBV6-5	TRBJ1-1	.	TGTGCCAGCAGTACAGGGTCCACTGAAGCTTTCTTT	CASSTGSTEAFF
.	15	TRBV4-2	TRBJ2-7	.	TGTGCCAGCAGCCAAGATCCGGTCAGCGGCTACGAGCAGTACTTC	CASSQDPVSGYEQYF
few	14	TRBV21-1	TRBJ1-4	.	TGTGCCAGCAGCAACGGACAGGGGGATGAAAAACTGTTTTTT	CASSNGQGDEKLFF
.	14	TRBV9	TRBJ2-7	TRBD2	TGTGCCAGCACCCTAGCGGGGGGGCGTTGCGAGCAGTACTTC	CASTLAGGRCEQYF
.	11	TRBV20-1	TRBJ1-2	.	TGCAGTGCTAGACAGAACTATGGCTACACCTTC	CSARQNYGYTF